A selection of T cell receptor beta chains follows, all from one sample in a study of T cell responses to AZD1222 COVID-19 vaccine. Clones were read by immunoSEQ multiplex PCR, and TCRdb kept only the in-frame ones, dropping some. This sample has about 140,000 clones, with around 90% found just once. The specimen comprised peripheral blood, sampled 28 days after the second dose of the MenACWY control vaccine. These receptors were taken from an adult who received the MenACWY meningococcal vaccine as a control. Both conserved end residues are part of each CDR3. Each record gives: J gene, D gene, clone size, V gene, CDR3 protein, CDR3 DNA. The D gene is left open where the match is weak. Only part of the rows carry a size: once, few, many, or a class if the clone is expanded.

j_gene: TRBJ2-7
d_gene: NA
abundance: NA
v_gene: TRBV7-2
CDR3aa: CASSLPSVENSPREQYF
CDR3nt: TGTGCCAGCAGCTTGCCTAGCGTCGAGAACTCCCCGCGCGAGCAGTACTTC

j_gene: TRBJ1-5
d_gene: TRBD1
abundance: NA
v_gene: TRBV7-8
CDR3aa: CASSTQGASQPQHF
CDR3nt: TGTGCCAGCAGCACCCAGGGGGCGTCTCAGCCCCAGCATTTT

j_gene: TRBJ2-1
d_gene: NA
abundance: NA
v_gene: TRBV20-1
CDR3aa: CSARGDGEQFF
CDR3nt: TGCAGTGCTAGAGGGGACGGTGAGCAGTTCTTC

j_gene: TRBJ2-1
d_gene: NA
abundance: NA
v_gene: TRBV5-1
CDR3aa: CASSFSPGPYNEQFF
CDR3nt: TGCGCCAGCAGCTTCTCCCCGGGGCCGTACAATGAGCAGTTCTTC

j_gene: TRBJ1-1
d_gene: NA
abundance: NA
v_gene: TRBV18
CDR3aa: CASSPVRDTEAFF
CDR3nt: TGTGCCAGCTCACCAGTACGGGACACTGAAGCTTTCTTT

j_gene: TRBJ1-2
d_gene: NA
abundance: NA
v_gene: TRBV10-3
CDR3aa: CAISETGRDYGYTF
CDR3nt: TGTGCCATCAGTGAGACAGGGAGGGACTATGGCTACACCTTC

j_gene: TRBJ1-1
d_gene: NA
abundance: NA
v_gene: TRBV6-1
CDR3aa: CASSDRVPNTEAFF
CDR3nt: TGTGCCAGCAGTGACAGGGTTCCGAACACTGAAGCTTTCTTT

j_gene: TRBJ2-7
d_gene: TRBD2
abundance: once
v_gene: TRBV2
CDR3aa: CASTLGGRGPYEQYF
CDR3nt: TGTGCCAGCACCCTGGGCGGGAGAGGTCCCTACGAGCAGTACTTC

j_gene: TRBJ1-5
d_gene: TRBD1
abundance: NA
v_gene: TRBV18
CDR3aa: CASSQQGNSNQPQHF
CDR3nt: TGTGCCAGCTCGCAACAGGGGAATAGCAATCAGCCCCAGCATTTT

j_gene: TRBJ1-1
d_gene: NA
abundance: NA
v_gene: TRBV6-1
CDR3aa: CASREDHGTPEAFF
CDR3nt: TGTGCCAGCAGAGAAGATCATGGGACACCTGAAGCTTTCTTT

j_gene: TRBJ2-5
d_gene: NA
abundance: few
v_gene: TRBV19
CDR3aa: CASSPLLAGDGETQYF
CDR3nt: TGTGCCAGTAGCCCCCTCTTGGCAGGGGATGGGGAGACCCAGTACTTC

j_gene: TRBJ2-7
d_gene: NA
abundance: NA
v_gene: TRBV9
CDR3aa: CASSVAGRSYEQYF
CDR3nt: TGTGCCAGCAGCGTGGCGGGGAGATCCTACGAGCAGTACTTC

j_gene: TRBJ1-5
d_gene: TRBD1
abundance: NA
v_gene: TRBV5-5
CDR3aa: CASSPTGGSNQPQHF
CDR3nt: TGTGCCAGCAGCCCAACAGGGGGCTCCAATCAGCCCCAGCATTTT

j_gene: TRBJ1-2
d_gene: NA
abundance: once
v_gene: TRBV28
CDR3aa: CASSLGTGYTF
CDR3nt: TGTGCCAGCAGTTTAGGGACGGGCTACACCTTC

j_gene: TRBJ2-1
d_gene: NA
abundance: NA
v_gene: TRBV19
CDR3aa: CASSPQGRTYNEQFF
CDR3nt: TGTGCCAGTAGCCCCCAGGGCCGTACCTACAATGAGCAGTTCTTC

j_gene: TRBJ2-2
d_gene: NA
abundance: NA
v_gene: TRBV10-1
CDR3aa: CASSESQYTGELFF
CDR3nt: TGCGCCAGCAGTGAGTCTCAGTACACCGGGGAGCTGTTTTTT

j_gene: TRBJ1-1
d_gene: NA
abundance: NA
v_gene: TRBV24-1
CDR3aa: CATSVGTNTEAFF
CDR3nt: TGTGCCACCAGTGTGGGCACGAACACTGAAGCTTTCTTT